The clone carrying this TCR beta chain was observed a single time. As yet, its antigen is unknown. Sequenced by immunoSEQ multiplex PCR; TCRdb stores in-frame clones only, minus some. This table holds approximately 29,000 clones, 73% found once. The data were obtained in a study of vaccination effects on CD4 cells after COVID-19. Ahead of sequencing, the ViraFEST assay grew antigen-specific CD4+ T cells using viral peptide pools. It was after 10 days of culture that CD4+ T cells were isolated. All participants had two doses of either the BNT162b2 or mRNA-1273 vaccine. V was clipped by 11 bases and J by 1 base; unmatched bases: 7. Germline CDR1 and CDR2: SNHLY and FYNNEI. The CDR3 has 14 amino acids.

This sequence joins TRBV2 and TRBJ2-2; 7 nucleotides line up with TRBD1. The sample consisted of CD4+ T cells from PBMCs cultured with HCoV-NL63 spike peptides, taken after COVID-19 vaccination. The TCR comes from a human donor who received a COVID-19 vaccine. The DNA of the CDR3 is TGTGCCGGCAAAGACAGGGTGAACACCGGGGAGCTGTTTTTT. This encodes CAGKDRVNTGELFF.